The clone carrying this T cell receptor (beta chain) was seen more than once but under ten times. Its antigen remains unknown. Reverse transcription of 0.5 to 1 ug RNA used random hexamers. It was immunoSEQ multiplex PCR that amplified TCR beta CDR3 across 54 Vbeta and 13 Jbeta. In TCRdb, the immunoSEQ multiplex PCR reads were re-called with MiXCR into one record per CDR3 protein. The sample records under 200,000 distinct CDR3 sequences, just over 90% being singletons. TCR beta sequencing covered blood CD8+ and CD4+ T cells. The controls were healthy donors who were matched for age and sex. The CDR3 runs to 14 residues. With 2 bases removed from V and 6 bases from J, the gap between germline ends came to 11 bases. Per germline, CDR1 KGHDR and CDR2 SFDVKD. This sample was taken from a study of CD8 T cells in Susac syndrome. Findings and caveats of the study: The study conceded that its TCR sequencing and HLA analysis involved relatively few individuals.

V and J are TRBV24-1 and TRBJ2-3, with D perhaps matching TRBD1 (6 bases). The sequence was collected from a human donor in good health. The specimen was CD4+ T cells from PBMCs. The CDR3 sequence is CATSDSDRPDTQYF. CDR3 DNA: TGTGCCACCAGTGATTCTGACAGGCCCGATACGCAGTATTTT.